This T cell receptor (beta chain) was sequenced for a study of T cell responses to AZD1222 COVID-19 vaccine. Only in-frame clones appear in the TCRdb table, and some are missing; sequencing was by immunoSEQ multiplex PCR. Here the sample spans about 140,000 clones, 92% being singletons. The study's findings and limits: In the spike-specific TCR repertoire, nearly half reportedly target unmutated variant regions. Only after the peak T cell response were repertoires sampled.

This CDR3 has 14 residues. V was clipped by 5 bases and J by 4 bases; unmatched bases: 4. Germline CDR1 and CDR2: LNHDA and SQIVND (reference sequence). Note on this clone: Antigen specificity is unknown.

The chain carries TRBV19 and TRBJ1-2; TRBD1 agrees at 10 bases. This sequence was found in an adult who received the AZD1222 COVID-19 vaccine. Here the sequenced sample was peripheral blood, taken 28 days after the second AZD1222 dose. The CDR3 DNA reads TGTGCCAGTAGTCCGACAGGGGGCGGCTATGGCTACACCTTC. Translated, it gives CASSPTGGGYGYTF.